The rows below give T cell receptor beta chains drawn from one sample of a study of OX40 agonist ivuxolimab in advanced cancers. Produced via immunoSEQ multiplex PCR; TCRdb's table is partial and in-frame only. The sample includes 11,000 to 15,000 clones, about 76% of them seen just once. Specimen: CD4+ or CD8+ T cells sorted from blood, collected in a trial of the OX40 agonist ivuxolimab. The receptors derive from an adult with an advanced solid tumor such as melanoma, head and neck, liver or kidney cancer. The CDR3 runs from the conserved cysteine through the conserved F or W. Fields, in order: V gene, D gene, J gene, clone size, CDR3 protein, CDR3 DNA. D genes are given only for firm matches. Clone sizes are given selectively: once, few, many, or a class where the clone is expanded.

>TRBV5-6|.|TRBJ2-3|.
CASSLVGQGDTQYF
TGTGCCAGCAGCTTGGTAGGGCAGGGAGACACGCAGTATTTT
>TRBV10-2|.|TRBJ1-2|.
CANSESAGDDGYTF
TGCGCCAACAGTGAGTCGGCAGGGGATGACGGCTACACCTTC
>TRBV5-8|.|TRBJ2-4|.
CASSSWTENIQYF
TGTGCCAGCAGCTCCTGGACAGAAAACATTCAGTACTTC
>TRBV27|.|TRBJ2-7|.
CASSLGRPYEQYF
TGTGCCAGCAGCCTGGGACGGCCCTACGAGCAGTACTTC
>TRBV19|.|TRBJ2-7|.
CASSIARTADYEQYF
TGTGCCAGTAGTATAGCTAGGACAGCCGACTACGAGCAGTACTTC
>TRBV7-8|.|TRBJ2-5|.
CASSRTGLPQETQYF
TGTGCCAGCAGTCGAACGGGACTCCCGCAAGAGACCCAGTACTTC
>TRBV27|.|TRBJ2-1|.
CASSPLREITYNEQFF
TGTGCCAGCAGCCCGTTACGGGAGATTACCTACAATGAGCAGTTCTTC
>TRBV19|.|TRBJ1-3|.
CASSTQGLFSGNTIYF
TGTGCCAGTAGTACACAGGGCCTTTTCTCTGGAAACACCATATATTTT
>TRBV5-4|TRBD1|TRBJ1-1|few
CASSPGGNTEAFF
TGTGCCAGCAGCCCAGGGGGGAACACTGAAGCTTTCTTT
>TRBV4-1|TRBD2|TRBJ2-1|.
CASSHANGGYNEQFF
TGCGCCAGCAGTCACGCGAACGGGGGGTACAATGAGCAGTTCTTC
>TRBV5-1|.|TRBJ2-6|.
CASSSDPDGTSGANVLTF
TGCGCCAGCAGTTCCGATCCGGACGGTACCTCTGGGGCCAACGTCCTGACTTTC
>TRBV21-1|.|TRBJ1-5|few
CASPRTGGTPASNQPQHF
TGTGCCAGCCCTAGGACAGGGGGAACCCCCGCTAGCAATCAGCCCCAGCATTTT
>TRBV27|.|TRBJ1-6|.
CASSPDYYSPLHF
TGTGCCAGCAGCCCCGATTATTATTCACCCCTCCACTTT
>TRBV29-1|.|TRBJ2-1|once
CSVEGGRDGSEQFF
TGCAGCGTTGAAGGGGGTAGGGACGGGAGTGAGCAGTTCTTC
>TRBV5-6|.|TRBJ2-3|.
CASSLGGIGSTDTQYF
TGTGCCAGCAGCTTGGGCGGGATAGGGTCCACAGATACGCAGTATTTT
>TRBV28|.|TRBJ2-2|.
CASSLVQTNTGELFF
TGTGCCAGCAGTTTAGTGCAGACGAACACCGGGGAGCTGTTTTTT
>TRBV11-3|.|TRBJ2-1|.
CASSSRASEQFF
TGTGCCAGCAGCTCGAGGGCCAGTGAGCAGTTCTTC
>TRBV5-6|.|TRBJ2-4|.
CASSLVQGAKNIQYF
TGTGCCAGCAGCTTGGTACAGGGAGCCAAAAACATTCAGTACTTC
>TRBV4-1|.|TRBJ1-5|.
CASSQAPGGGNQPQHF
TGCGCCAGCAGCCAGGCCCCGGGGGGCGGCAATCAGCCCCAGCATTTT
>TRBV29-1|TRBD1|TRBJ2-3|.
CSVDRGQGPGADTQYF
TGCAGCGTTGATAGGGGACAGGGGCCGGGTGCAGATACGCAGTATTTT
>TRBV5-4|.|TRBJ2-7|.
CASSSSGYEQYF
TGTGCCAGCAGCTCGTCTGGCTACGAGCAGTACTTC
>TRBV28|.|TRBJ2-7|.
CAISGSSYEQYF
TGTGCCATCTCGGGCAGCAGCTACGAGCAGTACTTC
>TRBV7-9|.|TRBJ2-2|few
CASSPEARMGGWNTGELFF
TGTGCCAGCAGCCCCGAGGCCCGGATGGGCGGGTGGAACACCGGGGAGCTGTTTTTT
>TRBV5-8|.|TRBJ1-5|.
CASSLAVTSGNQPQHF
TGTGCCAGCAGCTTGGCCGTAACAAGTGGCAATCAGCCCCAGCATTTT
>TRBV5-1|TRBD1|TRBJ1-4|.
CASSSRQGAVGEKLFF
TGCGCCAGCAGCTCCCGACAGGGGGCTGTTGGTGAAAAACTGTTTTTT
>TRBV9|TRBD1|TRBJ1-1|few
CASSVVGGQGFEAFF
TGTGCCAGCAGCGTAGTCGGGGGACAGGGTTTCGAGGCTTTCTTT
>TRBV27|TRBD2|TRBJ2-6|.
CASSTRWGGAGANVLTF
TGTGCCAGCAGTACAAGGTGGGGGGGAGCTGGGGCCAACGTCCTGACTTTC
>TRBV11-3|.|TRBJ2-7|.
CASSLGAASSYEQYF
TGTGCCAGCAGCTTAGGTGCAGCAAGCTCCTACGAGCAGTACTTC
>TRBV15|TRBD1|TRBJ1-1|.
CATWVGQGGTEAFF
TGTGCCACCTGGGTAGGACAGGGAGGGACTGAAGCTTTCTTT
>TRBV28|.|TRBJ1-2|.
CASSLSEQAGVVYGYTF
TGTGCCAGCAGTTTATCGGAACAGGCCGGCGTGGTTTATGGCTACACCTTC
>TRBV21-1|.|TRBJ2-3|.
CASSKVWLAGGHFRDTQYF
TGTGCCAGCAGCAAAGTGTGGCTAGCGGGAGGGCACTTCCGCGATACGCAGTATTTT
>TRBV19|TRBD2|TRBJ2-5|.
CASSWRLAVQETQYF
TGTGCCAGTAGTTGGAGACTAGCGGTCCAAGAGACCCAGTACTTC
>TRBV9|TRBD1|TRBJ1-1|.
CASRGQTNTEAFF
TGTGCCAGCAGGGGACAGACGAACACTGAAGCTTTCTTT